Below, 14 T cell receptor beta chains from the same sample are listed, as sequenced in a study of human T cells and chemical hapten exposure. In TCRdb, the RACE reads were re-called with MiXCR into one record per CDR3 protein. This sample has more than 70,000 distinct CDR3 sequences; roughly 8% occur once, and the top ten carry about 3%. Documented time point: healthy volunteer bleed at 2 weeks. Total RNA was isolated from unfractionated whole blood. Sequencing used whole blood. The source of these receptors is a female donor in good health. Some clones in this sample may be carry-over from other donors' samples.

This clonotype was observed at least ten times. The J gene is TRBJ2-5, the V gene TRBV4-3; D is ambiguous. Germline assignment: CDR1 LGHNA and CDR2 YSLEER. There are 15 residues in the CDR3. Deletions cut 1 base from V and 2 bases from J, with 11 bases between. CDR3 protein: CASSQGGGLQETQYF. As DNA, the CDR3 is TGCGCCAGCAGCCAAGGAGGTGGATTGCAAGAGACCCAGTACTTC.

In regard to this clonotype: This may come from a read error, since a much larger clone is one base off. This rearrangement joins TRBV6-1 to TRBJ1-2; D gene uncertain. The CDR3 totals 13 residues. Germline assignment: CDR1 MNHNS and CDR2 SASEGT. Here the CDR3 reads CASSDSATYGHTF. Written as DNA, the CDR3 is TGTGCCAGCAGTGATAGCGCGACCTATGGCCACACCTTC.

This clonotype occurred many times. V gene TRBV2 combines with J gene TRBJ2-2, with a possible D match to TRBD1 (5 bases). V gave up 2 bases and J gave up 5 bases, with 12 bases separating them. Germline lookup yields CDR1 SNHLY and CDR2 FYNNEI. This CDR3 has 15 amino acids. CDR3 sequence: CASSEQGIYTGELFF. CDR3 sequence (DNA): TGTGCCAGCAGTGAACAGGGCATTTATACCGGGGAGCTGTTTTTT.

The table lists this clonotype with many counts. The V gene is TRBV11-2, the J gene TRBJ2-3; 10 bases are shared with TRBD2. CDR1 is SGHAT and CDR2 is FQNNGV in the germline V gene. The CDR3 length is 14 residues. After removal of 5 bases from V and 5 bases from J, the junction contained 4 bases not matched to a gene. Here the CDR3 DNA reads TGTGCCAGCAGCCTTCGGACTAGCGGAGATACGCAGTATTTT. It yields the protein CASSLRTSGDTQYF.

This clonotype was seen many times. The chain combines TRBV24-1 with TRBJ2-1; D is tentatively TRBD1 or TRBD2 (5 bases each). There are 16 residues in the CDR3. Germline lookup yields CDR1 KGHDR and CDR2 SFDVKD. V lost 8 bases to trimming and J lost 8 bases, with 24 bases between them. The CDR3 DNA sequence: TGTGCCACCATGTCTCTATGGGGGAGAGCCTCGGATGAGCAGTTCTTC. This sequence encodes CATMSLWGRASDEQFF.

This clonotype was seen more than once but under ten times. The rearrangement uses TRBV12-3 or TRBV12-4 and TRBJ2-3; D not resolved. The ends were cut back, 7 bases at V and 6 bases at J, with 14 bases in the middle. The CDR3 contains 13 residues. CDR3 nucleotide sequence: TGTGCCAGCAAAGATACCTCCGGGGATACGCAGTATTTT. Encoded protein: CASKDTSGDTQYF.

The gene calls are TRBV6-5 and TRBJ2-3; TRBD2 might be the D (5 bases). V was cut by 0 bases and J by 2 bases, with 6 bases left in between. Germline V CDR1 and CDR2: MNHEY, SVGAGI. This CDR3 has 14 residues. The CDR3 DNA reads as TGTGCCAGCAGTTACTCGGAGGTCACAGATACGCAGTATTTT. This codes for CASSYSEVTDTQYF.

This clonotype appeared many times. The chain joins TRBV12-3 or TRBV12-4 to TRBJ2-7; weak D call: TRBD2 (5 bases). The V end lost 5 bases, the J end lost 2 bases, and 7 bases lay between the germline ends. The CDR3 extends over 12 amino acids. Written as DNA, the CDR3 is TGTGCCAGCAGTCCGGGGACCTACGAGCAGTACTTC. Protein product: CASSPGTYEQYF.

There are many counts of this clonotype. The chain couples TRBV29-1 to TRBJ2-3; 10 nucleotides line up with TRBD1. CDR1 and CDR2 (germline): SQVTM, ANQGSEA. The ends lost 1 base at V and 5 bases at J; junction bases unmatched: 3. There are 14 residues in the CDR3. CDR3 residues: CSVEAGTGEDTQYF. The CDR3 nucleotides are TGCAGCGTTGAAGCCGGGACAGGGGAAGATACGCAGTATTTT.

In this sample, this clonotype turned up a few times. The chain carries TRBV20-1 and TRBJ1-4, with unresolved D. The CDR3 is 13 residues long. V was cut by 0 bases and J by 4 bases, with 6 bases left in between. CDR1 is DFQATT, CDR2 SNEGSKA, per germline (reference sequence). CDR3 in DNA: TGCAGTGCTAGAGATATGCATAATGAAAAACTGTTTTTT. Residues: CSARDMHNEKLFF.

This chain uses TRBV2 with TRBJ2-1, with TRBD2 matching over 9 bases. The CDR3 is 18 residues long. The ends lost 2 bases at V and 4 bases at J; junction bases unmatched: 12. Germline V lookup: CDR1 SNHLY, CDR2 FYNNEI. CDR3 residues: CASSERSVFSGSYNEQFF. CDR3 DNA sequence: TGTGCCAGCAGTGAAAGGAGCGTGTTTAGCGGGAGTTACAATGAGCAGTTCTTC. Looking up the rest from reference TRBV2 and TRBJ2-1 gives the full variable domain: EPEVTQTPSHQVTQMGQEVILRCVPISNHLYFYWYRQILGQKVEFLVSFYNNEISEKSEIFDDQFSVERPDGSNFTLKIRSTKLEDSAMYFCASSERSVFSGSYNEQFFGPGTRLTVL.

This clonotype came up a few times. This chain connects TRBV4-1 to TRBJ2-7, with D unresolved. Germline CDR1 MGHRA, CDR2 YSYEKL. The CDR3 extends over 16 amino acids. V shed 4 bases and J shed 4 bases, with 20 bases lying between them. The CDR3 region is CASSPNPLASTYEQYF. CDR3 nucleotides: TGCGCCAGCAGCCCAAACCCCCTCGCATCGACATACGAGCAGTACTTC.

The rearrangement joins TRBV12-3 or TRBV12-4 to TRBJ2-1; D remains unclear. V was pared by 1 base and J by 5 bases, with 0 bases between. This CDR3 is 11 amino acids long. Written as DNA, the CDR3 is TGTGCCAGCAGTTTAGACAATGAGCAGTTCTTC. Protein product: CASSLDNEQFF.

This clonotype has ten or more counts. The CDR3: CASSLGQAAYEQYF. CDR3 DNA sequence: TGTGCCAGCAGTTTAGGGCAGGCGGCCTACGAGCAGTACTTC. The V and J genes are TRBV28 and TRBJ2-7; D remains unclear. V shed 2 bases and J shed 2 bases, with 10 bases lying between them. The CDR3 consists of 14 residues. The germline CDR1 and CDR2 sequences are MDHEN and SYDVKM. Variable domain in full (rest from reference TRBV28 and TRBJ2-7): DVKVTQSSRYLVKRTGEKVFLECVQDMDHENMFWYRQDPGLGLRLIYFSYDVKMKEKGDIPEGYSVSREKKERFSLILESASTNQTSMYLCASSLGQAAYEQYFGPGTRLTVT.